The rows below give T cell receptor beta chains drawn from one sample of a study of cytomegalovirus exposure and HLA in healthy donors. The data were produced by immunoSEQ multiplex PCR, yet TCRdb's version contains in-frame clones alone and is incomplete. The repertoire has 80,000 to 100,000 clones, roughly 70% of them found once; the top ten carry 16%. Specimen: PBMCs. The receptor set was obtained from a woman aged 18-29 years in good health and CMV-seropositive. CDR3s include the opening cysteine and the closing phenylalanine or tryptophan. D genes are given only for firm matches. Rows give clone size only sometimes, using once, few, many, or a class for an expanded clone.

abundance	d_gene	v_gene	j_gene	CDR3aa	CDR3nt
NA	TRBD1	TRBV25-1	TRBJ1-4	CASRNAGGPNEKLFF	TGTGCCAGCAGGAATGCAGGGGGCCCTAATGAAAAACTGTTTTTT
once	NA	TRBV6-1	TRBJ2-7	CASRTEGRAPYEQYF	TGTGCCAGCAGGACCGAGGGAAGGGCCCCCTACGAGCAGTACTTC
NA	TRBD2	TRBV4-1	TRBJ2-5	CASSIAGVETQYF	TGCGCCAGCTCCATAGCGGGAGTGGAGACCCAGTACTTC
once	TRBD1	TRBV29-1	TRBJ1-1	CSVVDRSTGTEAFF	TGCAGCGTTGTGGACAGGTCCACAGGGACTGAAGCTTTCTTT
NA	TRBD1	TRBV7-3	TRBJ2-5	CASSPGGTETQYF	TGTGCCAGCAGCCCAGGGGGAACGGAGACCCAGTACTTC
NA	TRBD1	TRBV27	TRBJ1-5	CASSSDPGQGALEHF	TGTGCCAGCAGTTCGGATCCGGGACAGGGGGCTTTAGAGCATTTT
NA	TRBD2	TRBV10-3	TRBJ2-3	CAIRARLAELRDTQYF	TGTGCCATCAGGGCTAGACTAGCGGAACTCAGGGATACGCAGTATTTT
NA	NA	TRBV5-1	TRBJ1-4	CASSPGRREKLFF	TGCGCCAGCAGCCCAGGGCGCCGCGAAAAACTGTTTTTT
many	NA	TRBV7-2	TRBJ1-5	CASSPRSKDQPQHF	TGTGCCAGCAGTCCTCGGTCCAAAGATCAGCCCCAGCATTTT
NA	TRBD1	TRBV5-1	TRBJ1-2	CASSLEFGTGYNYGYTF	TGCGCCAGCAGCTTGGAGTTCGGGACAGGGTATAACTATGGCTACACCTTC
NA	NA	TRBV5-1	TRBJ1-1	CASNLQGIDTEAFF	TGCGCCAGCAACCTCCAGGGGATCGACACTGAAGCTTTCTTT
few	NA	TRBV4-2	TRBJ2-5	CASSQGGSAGNF	TGTGCCAGCAGCCAAGGTGGGAGCGCCGGCAACTTC
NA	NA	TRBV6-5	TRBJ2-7	CASTRLGNGYEQYF	TGTGCCAGCACCCGACTAGGGAATGGCTACGAGCAGTACTTC
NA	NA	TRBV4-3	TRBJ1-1	CASSQGQTSHTEAFF	TGCGCCAGCAGCCAAGGACAGACATCTCACACTGAAGCTTTCTTT
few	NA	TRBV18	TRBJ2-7	CATTRDSGVYEQYF	TGTGCCACCACCCGCGACTCAGGGGTCTACGAGCAGTACTTC
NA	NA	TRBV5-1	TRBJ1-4	CASSLESGDEKLFF	TGCGCCAGCAGCTTGGAGTCAGGGGATGAAAAACTGTTTTTT
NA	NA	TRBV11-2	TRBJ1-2	CASSSPGGDGYGYTF	TGTGCCAGCAGCTCCCCGGGCGGGGATGGATATGGCTACACCTTC
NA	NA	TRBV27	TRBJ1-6	CASSWEGTVNSPLHF	TGTGCCAGCAGTTGGGAGGGGACGGTAAATTCACCCCTCCACTTT
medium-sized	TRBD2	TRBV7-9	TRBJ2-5	CASSLWGGRGETQYF	TGTGCCAGCAGCTTATGGGGGGGTCGTGGGGAGACCCAGTACTTC
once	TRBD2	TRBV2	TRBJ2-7	CASTLRGGYEQYF	TGTGCCAGCACCCTCCGGGGAGGGTACGAGCAGTACTTC
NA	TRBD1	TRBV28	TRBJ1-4	CASGQQGGLSEKLFF	TGTGCCAGCGGGCAACAGGGGGGGCTCTCCGAAAAACTGTTTTTT
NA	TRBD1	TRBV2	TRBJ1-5	CASSSGTGGQPQHF	TGTGCCAGCAGTTCCGGGACAGGGGGCCAGCCCCAGCATTTT
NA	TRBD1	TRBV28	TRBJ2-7	CASSSTGTGDNEQYF	TGTGCCAGCAGTTCCACCGGGACAGGGGACAACGAGCAGTACTTC
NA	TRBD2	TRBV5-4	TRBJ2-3	CASSLRLAGAADTQYF	TGTGCCAGCAGCTTAAGACTAGCGGGAGCAGCAGATACGCAGTATTTT
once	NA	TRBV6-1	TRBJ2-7	CASSDPDTSPSYEQYF	TGTGCCAGCAGTGACCCGGACACCTCTCCTTCCTACGAGCAGTACTTC
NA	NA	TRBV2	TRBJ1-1	CASSLGGNTEAFF	TGTGCCAGCAGTTTAGGGGGGAACACTGAAGCTTTCTTT
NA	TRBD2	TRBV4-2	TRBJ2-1	CASSRGGLASSSYNEQFF	TGTGCCAGCAGCCGAGGGGGACTAGCGTCTAGCTCCTACAATGAGCAGTTCTTC
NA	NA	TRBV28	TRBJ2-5	CASSPPAGQETQYF	TGTGCCAGCAGTCCACCCGCAGGGCAAGAGACCCAGTACTTC
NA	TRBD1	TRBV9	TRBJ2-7	CASSPSGQVGYEQYF	TGTGCCAGCAGCCCCTCCGGACAGGTTGGTTACGAGCAGTACTTC
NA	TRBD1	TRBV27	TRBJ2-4	CASSTRQGFKNIQYF	TGTGCCAGCAGTACTCGACAGGGCTTCAAAAACATTCAGTACTTC
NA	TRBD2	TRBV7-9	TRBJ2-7	CASSSGLTSYEQYF	TGTGCCAGCAGCTCGGGACTAACTTCCTACGAGCAGTACTTC
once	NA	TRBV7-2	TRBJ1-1	CASSRSPVPFF	TGTGCCAGCAGTCGTTCCCCTGTTCCTTTCTTT
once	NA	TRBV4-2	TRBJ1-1	CASSQERGDEAFF	TGTGCCAGCAGCCAAGAGAGAGGTGATGAAGCTTTCTTT
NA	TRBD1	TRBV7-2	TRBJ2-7	CASSLDRSHYEQYF	TGTGCCAGCAGCTTGGACAGGTCCCACTACGAGCAGTACTTC
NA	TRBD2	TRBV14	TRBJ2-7	CASSQGTERDYEQYF	TGTGCCAGCAGCCAGGGGACCGAGCGGGACTACGAGCAGTACTTC
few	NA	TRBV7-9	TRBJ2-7	CASASRGNEQYF	TGTGCCAGCGCTTCCAGGGGAAACGAGCAGTACTTC
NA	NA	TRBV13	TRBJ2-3	CASSLVGTDTQYF	TGTGCCAGCAGCTTAGTCGGCACAGATACGCAGTATTTT
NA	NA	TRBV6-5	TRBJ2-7	CASSLRASASYEQYF	TGTGCCAGCAGTTTAAGGGCTAGCGCAAGCTACGAGCAGTACTTC
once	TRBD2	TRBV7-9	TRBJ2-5	CASSQAGGETQYF	TGTGCCAGCAGCCAAGCGGGAGGAGAGACCCAGTACTTC
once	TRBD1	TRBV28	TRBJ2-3	CASRGDREGTDTQYF	TGTGCCAGCAGGGGGGACAGGGAGGGCACAGATACGCAGTATTTT
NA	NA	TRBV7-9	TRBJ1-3	CASSLETPELRNTIYF	TGTGCCAGCAGCTTAGAGACCCCGGAGCTGAGAAACACCATATATTTT
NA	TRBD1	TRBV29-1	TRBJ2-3	CSVYDRARSTDTQYF	TGCAGCGTCTACGACAGGGCGAGGAGCACAGATACGCAGTATTTT
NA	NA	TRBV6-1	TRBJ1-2	CASSEVADYGYTF	TGTGCCAGCAGTGAAGTGGCAGACTATGGCTACACCTTC
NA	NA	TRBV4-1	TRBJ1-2	CASSPRGLGYGYTF	TGCGCCAGCAGCCCGCGAGGACTCGGCTATGGCTACACCTTC
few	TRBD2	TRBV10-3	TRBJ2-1	CAISESPGLAGAGSYNEQFF	TGTGCCATCAGTGAGTCCCCGGGACTAGCGGGAGCGGGGTCCTACAATGAGCAGTTCTTC
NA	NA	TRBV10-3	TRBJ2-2	CASSYSTPGELFF	TGTGCCAGCAGTTACTCGACTCCGGGGGAGCTGTTTTTT
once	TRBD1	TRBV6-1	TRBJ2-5	CASMGQGRIQETQYF	TGTGCCAGCATGGGACAGGGGAGGATCCAAGAGACCCAGTACTTC
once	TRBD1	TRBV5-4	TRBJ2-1	CASSRDRVENEQFF	TGTGCCAGCAGCCGGGACAGGGTTGAGAATGAGCAGTTCTTC